This note documents a single TCR beta chain sequence. Its specificity is unknown. These data come from a study of OX40 agonist ivuxolimab in advanced cancers. Study-level results: Normalized T-cell clonal expansion was also low in a subset of nonresponders.

Deletions cut 7 bases from V and 2 bases from J, with 9 bases between. There are 12 residues in the CDR3. Germline CDR1 SGHNT, CDR2 YYREEE (reference sequence). Assay used: immunoSEQ multiplex PCR; TCRdb lists only in-frame clones, some missing. The repertoire holds tens of thousands of clones, with 85% to 90% as singletons. This chain connects TRBV5-4 to TRBJ2-5; possibly TRBD2 for D (6 bases). This clonotype originated in an adult with an advanced solid tumor such as melanoma, head and neck, liver or kidney cancer. Sequences were derived from CD4+ or CD8+ T cells sorted from blood, sampled in a trial of the OX40 agonist ivuxolimab. CDR3: CASRRGQETQYF. The DNA of the CDR3 is TGTGCCAGCCGGAGGGGACAAGAGACCCAGTACTTC.